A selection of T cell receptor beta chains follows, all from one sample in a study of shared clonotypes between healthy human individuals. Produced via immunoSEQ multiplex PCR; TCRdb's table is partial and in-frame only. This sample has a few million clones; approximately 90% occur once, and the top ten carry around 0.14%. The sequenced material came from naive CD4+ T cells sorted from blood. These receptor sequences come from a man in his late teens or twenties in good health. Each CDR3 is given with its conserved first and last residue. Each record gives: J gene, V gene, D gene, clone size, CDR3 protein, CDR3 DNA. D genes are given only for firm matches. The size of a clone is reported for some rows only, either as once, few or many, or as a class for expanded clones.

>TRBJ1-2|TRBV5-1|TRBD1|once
CASSLAGQPYGYTF
TGCGCCAGCAGCTTGGCGGGACAGCCCTATGGCTACACCTTC
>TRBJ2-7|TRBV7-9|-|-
CASSRGGSFSYEQYF
TGTGCCAGCAGCCGAGGTGGCAGCTTCTCCTACGAGCAGTACTTC
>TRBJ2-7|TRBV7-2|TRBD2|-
CASSFKGLAGEQYF
TGTGCCAGCAGCTTCAAGGGACTAGCAGGCGAGCAGTACTTC
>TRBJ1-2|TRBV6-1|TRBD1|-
CATRQGWNYGYTF
TGTGCCACACGACAGGGGTGGAACTATGGCTACACCTTC
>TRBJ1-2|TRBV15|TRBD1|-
CATSREQGTAGYTF
TGTGCCACCAGCAGAGAGCAAGGGACAGCAGGCTACACCTTC
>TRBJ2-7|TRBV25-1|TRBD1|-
CATSDTGQSREQYF
TGTGCCACCTCGGACACGGGACAGTCGAGAGAGCAGTACTTC
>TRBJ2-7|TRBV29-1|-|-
CSVRGGADEQYF
TGCAGCGTGAGGGGCGGGGCGGACGAGCAGTACTTC
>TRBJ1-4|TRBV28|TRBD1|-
CASRGGTGAEKLFF
TGTGCCAGCCGTGGCGGGACAGGGGCTGAAAAACTGTTTTTT
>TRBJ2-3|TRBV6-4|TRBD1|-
CASSRQGELDTQYF
TGTGCCAGCAGTAGACAGGGGGAGTTGGATACGCAGTATTTT
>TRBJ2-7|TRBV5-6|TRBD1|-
CASSLPAGTGKGEDYEQYF
TGTGCCAGCAGCTTGCCCGCTGGGACAGGGAAGGGGGAGGACTACGAGCAGTACTTC
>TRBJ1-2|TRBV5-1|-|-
CASSRDTIYGYTF
TGCGCCAGCAGCAGGGACACCATCTATGGCTACACCTTC
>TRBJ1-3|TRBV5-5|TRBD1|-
CASSLVGTAGLSGNTIYF
TGTGCCAGCAGCTTGGTCGGGACAGCTGGCTTATCTGGAAACACCATATATTTT
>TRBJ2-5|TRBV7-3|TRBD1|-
CASSPKGTGGETQYF
TGTGCCAGCAGCCCAAAGGGGACAGGGGGAGAGACCCAGTACTTC
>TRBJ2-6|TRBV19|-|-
CASSIEKFSGANVLTF
TGTGCCAGTAGTATAGAGAAGTTCTCTGGGGCCAACGTCCTGACTTTC
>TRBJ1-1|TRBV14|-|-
CASSQEAALGTEAFF
TGTGCCAGCAGCCAAGAGGCGGCTTTGGGCACTGAAGCTTTCTTT
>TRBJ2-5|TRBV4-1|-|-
CASSQVLGRETQYF
TGCGCCAGCAGCCAAGTACTGGGTCGAGAGACCCAGTACTTC
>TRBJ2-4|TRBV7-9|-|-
CASSRIGVALSKNIQYF
TGTGCCAGCAGCCGGATCGGAGTTGCTCTATCCAAAAACATTCAGTACTTC
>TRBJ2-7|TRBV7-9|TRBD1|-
CASSLQGAGARTLYEQYF
TGTGCCAGCAGCCTCCAGGGGGCCGGGGCACGTACGCTCTACGAGCAGTACTTC
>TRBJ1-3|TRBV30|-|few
CAWSVRAVLDTIYF
TGTGCCTGGAGTGTACGGGCGGTTTTGGACACCATATATTTT
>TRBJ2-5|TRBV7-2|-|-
CASSLVRGEETQYF
TGTGCCAGCAGCTTAGTGAGAGGGGAAGAGACCCAGTACTTC
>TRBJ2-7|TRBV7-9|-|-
CASSLNVAEQYF
TGTGCCAGCAGCTTAAATGTCGCCGAGCAGTACTTC
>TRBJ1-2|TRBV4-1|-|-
CASSQGTTVGYGYTF
TGCGCCAGCAGCCAAGGGACCACGGTCGGCTATGGCTACACCTTC
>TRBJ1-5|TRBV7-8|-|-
CASSPGFGGNSNQPQHF
TGTGCCAGCAGCCCCGGGTTTGGGGGAAATAGCAATCAGCCCCAGCATTTT
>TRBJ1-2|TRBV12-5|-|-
CASGLVQGGGYTF
TGTGCTAGTGGTTTGGTACAGGGCGGGGGCTACACCTTC
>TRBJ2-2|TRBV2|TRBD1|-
CASRQGADGELFF
TGTGCCAGCAGACAGGGGGCGGACGGGGAGCTGTTTTTT
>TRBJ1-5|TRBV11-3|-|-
CASPVGRSNQPQHF
TGTGCCAGCCCCGTGGGGCGAAGCAATCAGCCCCAGCATTTT
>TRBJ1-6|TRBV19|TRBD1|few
CASRRGDRGNSPLHF
TGTGCCAGTAGGCGAGGGGACAGGGGTAATTCACCCCTCCACTTT
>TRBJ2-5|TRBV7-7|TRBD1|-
CASSVDRGKTQYF
TGTGCTAGCAGCGTCGACAGGGGGAAGACCCAGTACTTC
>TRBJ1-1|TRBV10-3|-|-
CAISESLWGNTEAFF
TGTGCCATCAGTGAGTCTTTGTGGGGGAACACTGAAGCTTTCTTT
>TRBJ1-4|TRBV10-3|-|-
CAIRGDRGELFF
TGTGCCATCCGGGGGGACCGGGGGGAACTGTTTTTT
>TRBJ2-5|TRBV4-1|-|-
CASSQREVQQETQYF
TGCGCCAGCAGCCAAAGGGAAGTTCAACAAGAGACCCAGTACTTC
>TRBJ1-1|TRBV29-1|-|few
CSGATGRDTEAFF
TGCAGCGGAGCGACGGGTCGGGACACTGAAGCTTTCTTT
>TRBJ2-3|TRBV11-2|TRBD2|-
CASSLRHSTSITDTQYF
TGTGCCAGCAGCCTACGCCACTCGACTAGCATCACAGATACGCAGTATTTT
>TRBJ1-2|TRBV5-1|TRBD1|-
CASSWGQGVYGYTF
TGCGCCAGCAGCTGGGGACAGGGGGTATATGGCTACACCTTC
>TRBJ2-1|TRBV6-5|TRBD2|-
CASSYRLAGGDEQFF
TGTGCCAGCAGTTATCGACTAGCGGGGGGTGATGAGCAGTTCTTC
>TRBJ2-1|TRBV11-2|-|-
CASSPTVYEQFF
TGTGCCAGCAGCCCAACCGTTTATGAGCAGTTCTTC
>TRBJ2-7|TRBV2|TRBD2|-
CASSYSGGGGYEQYF
TGTGCCAGCAGTTACTCCGGGGGGGGCGGCTACGAGCAGTACTTC
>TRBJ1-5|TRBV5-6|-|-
CASSLGQVSNQPQHF
TGTGCCAGCAGCTTGGGTCAGGTTAGCAATCAGCCCCAGCATTTT
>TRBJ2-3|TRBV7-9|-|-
CASGHVGPDTQYF
TGTGCCAGCGGACATGTGGGCCCAGATACGCAGTATTTT
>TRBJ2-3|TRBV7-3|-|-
CASTHWRPTDTQYF
TGTGCCAGCACCCATTGGAGGCCTACAGATACGCAGTATTTT
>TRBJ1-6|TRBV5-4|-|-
CASSLGPDPAQYNSPLHF
TGTGCCAGCAGCTTGGGGCCAGACCCGGCCCAGTATAATTCACCCCTCCACTTT
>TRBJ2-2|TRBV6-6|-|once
CASSLLGANTGELFF
TGTGCCAGCAGCCTTCTGGGCGCGAACACCGGGGAGCTGTTTTTT
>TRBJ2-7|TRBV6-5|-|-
CASGGGNTYEQYF
TGTGCCAGCGGAGGGGGTAATACCTACGAGCAGTACTTC
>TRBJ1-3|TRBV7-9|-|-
CASSPPGVYGNTIYF
TGTGCCAGCAGCCCCCCAGGAGTTTACGGAAACACCATATATTTT
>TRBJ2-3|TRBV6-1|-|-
CATLKIRSTDTQYF
TGTGCCACTCTTAAAATTCGTTCCACAGATACGCAGTATTTT
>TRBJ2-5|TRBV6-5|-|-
CASSYSNNQETQYF
TGTGCCAGCAGTTACTCGAACAACCAAGAGACCCAGTACTTC
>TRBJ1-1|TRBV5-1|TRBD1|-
CASSPERQGQAFF
TGCGCCAGCAGCCCCGAGAGACAGGGCCAAGCTTTCTTT
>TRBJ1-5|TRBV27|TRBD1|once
CASSPTTTGSSQPQHF
TGTGCCAGCAGTCCAACCACGACAGGGTCGAGTCAGCCCCAGCATTTT
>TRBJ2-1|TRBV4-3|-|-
CASSQLQGNEQFF
TGCGCCAGCAGCCAACTCCAGGGCAATGAGCAGTTCTTC